This TCR beta chain emerged from a study of monozygotic twins with inflammatory bowel disease. Study-level results: Compared with healthy co-twins, IBD patients showed reduced TCRbeta repertoire diversity by inverse Simpson. Different T cell subtypes could not be distinguished.

Germline assignment: CDR1 MDHEN and CDR2 SYDVKM. The CDR3 extends over 15 amino acids. In the case of this clonotype: What it binds is unknown.

For every TCR library, around 3,700 ng of total RNA was used. Added by template switching were UMIs that each held a 6-nucleotide sample barcode. With the 5' RACE reads reprocessed, TCRdb shows one record per CDR3 protein and no DNA. The sample's table shows 200,000 to 250,000 distinct CDR3 sequences. Sequencing input: blood. J is TRBJ2-1 and V is TRBV28; TCRdb indicates TRBD2, and absent DNA this call remains unverified. This receptor was identified in a human donor with ulcerative colitis or Crohn's disease, or a healthy co-twin of an affected twin (not recorded which). CDR3 in amino acids: CASRPLAGTYNEQFF.